The 26 T cell receptor beta chains listed next were all sequenced from one sample in a study of long-term antiretroviral therapy in people with HIV (dated by TCRdb to 2021 to 2024). Sequencing of the TRB variable region was done with the immunoSEQ hsTCRB v3.0 assay at survey level resolution. Imported from immuneACCESS, the table was reduced by TCRdb to in-frame sequences with V and J called. These copies leave out some clones; in studies compared against another copy, an unresolved V gene accounts for under half, and the cause of the remainder is not known. Within this sample are some 33,000 clones, with about 80% of them counted one time only. Clones ranked in the top ten supply 6% to 7% of the sample. Sequencing was performed on unsorted PBMCs, taken 0.6 years after starting antiretroviral therapy. These receptors all come from a man between 18 and 29 years old with HIV.

The V gene is TRBV19, the J gene TRBJ2-1; 7 nucleotides agree with TRBD1. The V gene's germline CDR1 is LNHDA and CDR2 SQIVND (reference sequence). Losses at the gene ends were 4 bases for V and 2 bases for J; bases not matched to a gene: 5. There are 15 residues in the CDR3. The CDR3 bases are TGTGCCAGTAGTACCACAGGGGCGGCCTACAATGAGCAGTTCTTC. This sequence encodes CASSTTGAAYNEQFF.

This clone was found a few times. This chain's CDR3 is CASSYGQGADGYTF. Written as DNA, the CDR3 is TGCGCCAGCAGCTATGGACAGGGGGCCGATGGCTACACCTTC. V and J are TRBV5-1 and TRBJ1-2; 11 bases line up with TRBD1. The CDR3 is made up of 14 amino acids. After removal of 3 bases from V and 6 bases from J, the junction contained 4 bases not matched to a gene. The V gene's germline CDR1 is SGHRS and CDR2 YFSETQ. Full variable domain (remainder filled in from reference TRBV5-1 and TRBJ1-2): KAGVTQTPRYLIKTRGQQVTLSCSPISGHRSVSWYQQTPGQGLQFLFEYFSETQRNKGNFPGRFSGRQFSNSRSEMNVSTLELGDSALYLCASSYGQGADGYTFGSGTRLTVV.

This clone has a handful of counts. The chain employs TRBV28 and TRBJ2-7, with TRBD1 matching 12 bases. This CDR3 region has 14 residues. The J segment lost 6 bases and the V segment lost 6 bases, leaving 6 bases of the junction unmatched. Germline values: CDR1 MDHEN, CDR2 SYDVKM. As DNA, the CDR3 is TGTGCCAGCAGCGCCGGGACAGGGGGCTCCGAGCAGTACTTC. Protein product: CASSAGTGGSEQYF.

The V call is TRBV21-1, the J call TRBJ1-5; TRBD1 reflects the table's D call only, with no check against the DNA. TRBV21-1 is tagged as a pseudogene. The CDR3 is 12 amino acids. The CDR3 here is CASSKMAQPQHF. DNA of the CDR3: TGTGCCAGCAGCAAAATGGCTCAGCCCCAGCATTTT.

This chain joins TRBV7-9 and TRBJ2-7; the D gene is possibly TRBD2 (6 bases). The CDR3 length is 16 residues. Germline CDR1 is SEHNR and CDR2 is FQNEAQ (reference sequence). Between the trimmed V and J ends, which lost 7 bases and 0 bases, there was a span of 19 bases. The CDR3 nucleotides read TGTGCCAGCACCCACCGCGGGGTTAACAGCTCCTACGAGCAGTACTTC. Translated: CASTHRGVNSSYEQYF.

As regards this clone: It is unclear where the CDR3 begins or ends on the DNA, so no DNA is shown, and the CDR3 is as TCRdb lists it. The genes are TRBV4-1 and TRBJ2-7; TRBD1 is taken as the D call from the table, unchecked against the DNA. The CDR3 region is 14 residues in length, termini included. The V gene's germline CDR1 is MGHRA and CDR2 YSYEKL. CDR3 protein: CASSSTLGPYEQYF.

This clone appeared once. The chain has TRBV30 and TRBJ1-5; possible D gene TRBD1, 6 bases. Germline loops: CDR1 GTSNPN, CDR2 SVGIG (reference sequence). V was trimmed by 0 bases and J by 4 bases, leaving 13 bases between them. The CDR3 contains 15 residues. CDR3 amino acids: CAWSVGTYNNQPQHF. Written as DNA, the CDR3 is TGTGCCTGGAGTGTCGGGACATATAATAATCAGCCCCAGCATTTT.

The V and J genes are TRBV28 and TRBJ2-7; D is uncertain. Germline V gives CDR1 MDHEN, CDR2 SYDVKM. The CDR3 covers 15 residues. V was pared by 7 bases and J by 4 bases, with 20 bases between. The CDR3 is CASTVTSGGVYEQYF. The CDR3 DNA reads as TGTGCCAGCACCGTGACGTCTGGTGGGGTTTACGAGCAGTACTTC.

J is TRBJ2-1 and V is TRBV7-2, with D perhaps TRBD1 (5 bases). V was shortened by 1 base and J by 1 base, with 8 bases between the two germline ends. The CDR3 contains 15 residues. CDR1 is SGHTA and CDR2 is FQGNSA in the germline V gene. CDR3 coding DNA: TGTGCCAGCAGCTTAGACACAGGTTCCTACAATGAGCAGTTCTTC. This translates into CASSLDTGSYNEQFF.

The chain uses TRBV5-8 and TRBJ2-5; the D call may be TRBD1 or TRBD2 (5 bases each). The ends were cut back, 0 bases at V and 1 base at J, with 7 bases in the middle. Germline CDR1 SGHTS, CDR2 YDEGEE. The CDR3 is made up of 14 amino acids. Here the CDR3 DNA reads TGTGCCAGCAGCTTGGTGGGGGTCCAAGAGACCCAGTACTTC. Translated: CASSLVGVQETQYF.

The chain is built from TRBV2 and TRBJ1-1, with D possibly TRBD1 on 6 matching bases. The germline V gene has CDR1 SNHLY and CDR2 FYNNEI. CDR3 length: 14 residues. V gave up 5 bases and J gave up 2 bases, with 12 bases separating them. DNA of the CDR3: TGTGCCAGCAGTCGAACCGGGACAAACACTGAAGCTTTCTTT. It is translated as CASSRTGTNTEAFF. The complete variable domain, with remaining parts taken from reference TRBV2 and TRBJ1-1, reads EPEVTQTPSHQVTQMGQEVILRCVPISNHLYFYWYRQILGQKVEFLVSFYNNEISEKSEIFDDQFSVERPDGSNFTLKIRSTKLEDSAMYFCASSRTGTNTEAFFGQGTRLTVV.

The chain couples TRBV5-1 to TRBJ1-2; D call uncertain. Germline values: CDR1 SGHRS, CDR2 YFSETQ. The CDR3 contains 14 residues. V shed 0 bases and J shed 4 bases, with 10 bases lying between them. The CDR3 bases are TGCGCCAGCAGCTTGGTTGGGGTGAGCTATGGCTACACCTTC. This translates into CASSLVGVSYGYTF.

In its sample, this clone was seen once. The chain couples TRBV27 to TRBJ2-1, with D unresolved. The CDR3 sequence is 15 residues long. Germline-derived CDR1 and CDR2 are MNHEY and SMNVEV (reference sequence). V was trimmed by 3 bases and J by 8 bases, leaving 17 bases between them. CDR3 protein: CASSFGWNSMDEQFF. The CDR3 coding sequence is TGTGCCAGCAGTTTCGGTTGGAACAGCATGGATGAGCAGTTCTTC.

The chain is built from TRBV9 and TRBJ2-5, with 7 bases that match TRBD2. Germline V CDR1 and CDR2: SGDLS, YYNGEE. The length of the CDR3 is 17 residues. V shed 4 bases and J 7 bases; nucleotides not matched to a gene: 19. For the CDR3, the DNA is TGTGCCAGCAGCCCCGGGTCCCAGCGGGGCCCTGTTATGACCCAGTACTTC. This gives the protein CASSPGSQRGPVMTQYF.

The V and J genes are TRBV4-2 and TRBJ2-5, with 13 positions matching TRBD2. V was clipped by 4 bases and J by 1 base; unmatched bases: 3. CDR1 is LGHNA, CDR2 YNFKEQ, per germline. This CDR3 comprises 16 residues. The CDR3 sequence is CASSRTSGRSQETQYF. The CDR3 DNA follows: TGTGCCAGCAGCCGGACTAGCGGGAGATCCCAAGAGACCCAGTACTTC.

The chain has TRBV7-9 and TRBJ1-4; D not resolved. V was trimmed by 3 bases and J by 3 bases, leaving 14 bases between them. Germline V gives CDR1 SEHNR, CDR2 FQNEAQ (reference sequence). The CDR3 is 16 residues long. CDR3 region: CASSFITGSANEKLFF. The CDR3 DNA is TGTGCCAGCAGCTTTATTACCGGGTCGGCTAATGAAAAACTGTTTTTT.

The V gene is TRBV11-2, the J gene TRBJ2-7, with 12 bases fitting TRBD2. CDR3 length equals 19 residues. J was trimmed by 5 bases and V by 4 bases; bases with no gene match: 18. Germline CDR1 and CDR2: SGHAT and FQNNGV. The CDR3 here is CASSSIIFRRLAGVHEQYF. In nucleotides, the CDR3 is TGTGCCAGCAGCTCAATAATATTCCGGCGACTAGCGGGAGTCCACGAGCAGTACTTC. Supplemented by reference TRBV11-2 and TRBJ2-7, the full variable domain reads EAGVAQSPRYKIIEKRQSVAFWCNPISGHATLYWYQQILGQGPKLLIQFQNNGVVDDSQLPKDRFSAERLKGVDSTLKIQPAKLEDSAVYLCASSSIIFRRLAGVHEQYFGPGTRLTVT.

The chain recombines TRBV15 with TRBJ2-3; D not resolved. CDR1 and CDR2 (germline): LNHNV, YYDKDF (reference sequence). The V and J ends lost 0 bases and 9 bases respectively, with 4 bases between them. The CDR3 contains 11 residues. The CDR3 DNA reads TGTGCCACCAGCAGAGAATCGACGCAGTATTTT. It specifies CATSRESTQYF. The variable domain in full, completed from reference TRBV15 and TRBJ2-3, reads DAMVIQNPRYQVTQFGKPVTLSCSQTLNHNVMYWYQQKSSQAPKLLFHYYDKDFNNEADTPDNFQSRRPNTSFCFLDIRSPGLGDTAMYLCATSRESTQYFGPGTRLTVL.

The chain is built from TRBV27 and TRBJ2-7; 9 nucleotides line up with TRBD1. This CDR3 is built from 14 residues. Germline V gene sequence: CDR1 MNHEY, CDR2 SMNVEV (reference sequence). With V trimmed by 7 bases and J by 6 bases, 10 bases remained unmatched. The CDR3 loop is CASMRDRDDGEQYF. As DNA, the CDR3 is TGTGCCAGCATGAGGGACAGGGATGATGGCGAGCAGTACTTC.

On this clone itself: A read error may produce the germline difference seen at one junction end. The V gene is TRBV7-8, the J gene TRBJ2-7; 8 positions agree with TRBD1. The CDR3 totals 14 residues. CDR1 is SGHVS and CDR2 is FQNEAQ in the germline V gene. CDR3 sequence (DNA): TGTGCCAGCAGCTTAGTAAGGGTACCGGGACAGGAAACTTTC. This translates into CASSLVRVPGQETF. The whole variable domain, remainder taken from reference TRBV7-8 and TRBJ2-7, is GAGVSQSPRYKVAKRGQDVALRCDPISGHVSLFWYQQALGQGPEFLTYFQNEAQLDKSGLPSDRFFAERPEGSVSTLKIQRTQQEDSAVYLCASSLVRVPGQETFGPGTRLTVT.

This sequence joins TRBV7-9 and TRBJ2-7; 9 positions agree with TRBD2. The J segment lost 4 bases and the V segment lost 5 bases, leaving 12 bases of the junction unmatched. This CDR3 contains 16 residues. Germline loops: CDR1 SEHNR, CDR2 FQNEAQ (reference sequence). CDR3 sequence (DNA): TGTGCCAGCAGCCCCAGAGGGACTAGCCGAAGTTACGAGCAGTACTTC. It yields the protein CASSPRGTSRSYEQYF.

This chain joins TRBV2 and TRBJ2-7; D is possibly TRBD2 (6 bases). Germline CDR1 is SNHLY and CDR2 is FYNNEI. Trimming stripped 5 bases from V and 4 bases from J, with 15 bases between. CDR3 length: 14 amino acids. As DNA, the CDR3 is TGTGCCAGCAGTTACGGGGGTAGCGGATACGAGCAGTACTTC. Its protein is CASSYGGSGYEQYF.

The rearrangement joins TRBV5-5 to TRBJ2-7, with no clear D. Trimming took 2 bases from V and 3 from J, leaving 15 bases between them. In germline, CDR1 is SGHKS, CDR2 YYEKEE (reference sequence). The CDR3 has 15 amino acids. The CDR3 sequence: CASSFREVSSYEQYF. DNA for the CDR3: TGTGCCAGCAGCTTCCGAGAGGTCTCCAGCTACGAGCAGTACTTC.

The sample holds a few counts of this clone. The rearrangement joins TRBV4-3 to TRBJ2-6; D perhaps matches TRBD2 (5 bases). The V end was cut by 0 bases, the J end by 3 bases, with 12 bases between. Germline assignment: CDR1 LGHNA and CDR2 YSLEER. This CDR3 has 17 amino acids. For the CDR3, the DNA is TGCGCCAGCAGCCAAGATCCCCCCGGGGATGGGGCCAACGTCCTGACTTTC. This translates into CASSQDPPGDGANVLTF.

This rearrangement joins TRBV6-5 to TRBJ2-7; weak D call: TRBD1 (6 bases). Trimming shortened V by 6 bases and J by 0 bases, and 12 bases separated the two germline ends. The CDR3 sequence is 14 residues long. In germline, CDR1 is MNHEY, CDR2 SVGAGI. The CDR3 bases are TGTGCCAGCAGCCAGACAGGATCCTCCTACGAGCAGTACTTC. Protein product: CASSQTGSSYEQYF.

The V and J genes are TRBV20-1 and TRBJ2-7; D is unclear. The CDR3 runs 11 residues. The germline CDR1 and CDR2 sequences are DFQATT and SNEGSKA (reference sequence). Trimming removed 5 bases at V and 5 bases at J, with 10 bases between. CDR3 sequence: CSADLAHEQYF. The CDR3 DNA reads TGCAGTGCTGACCTGGCACACGAGCAGTACTTC.